The 22 T cell receptor beta chains below come from one sample, sequenced in a study of OX40 agonist ivuxolimab in advanced cancers. To prepare the library, the immunoSEQ multiplex PCR assay was applied. As stored in TCRdb, this immuneACCESS dataset retains in-frame rearrangements with V and J assigned. A fraction of the clones does not appear; measured against another copy, unresolved V genes explain less than half of the discrepancy, and the remainder lacks a known reason. In all, the sample holds tens of thousands of clones, and about 90% of those were seen once. The leading ten clones occupy over 0.35% of the sample. Sequencing used CD4+ or CD8+ T cells sorted from blood, obtained in a trial of the OX40 agonist ivuxolimab. All receptors derive from an adult with an advanced solid tumor such as melanoma, head and neck, liver or kidney cancer.

The V call is TRBV6-5, the J call TRBJ1-4, with D uncertain. The germline CDR1 and CDR2 sequences are MNHEY and SVGAGI. The CDR3 loop spans 15 amino acids. V was cut by 2 bases and J by 8 bases, with 15 bases left in between. The CDR3 protein is CASSYIQTKREKLFF. The DNA for the CDR3 is TGTGCCAGCAGTTACATCCAGACCAAGCGGGAAAAACTGTTTTTT.

This clone was recorded once. The rearrangement uses TRBV2 and TRBJ1-3; D ambiguous. CDR3 length: 14 residues. V lost 3 bases and J lost 0, with 6 bases in between. In germline, CDR1 is SNHLY, CDR2 FYNNEI. The CDR3: CASSDGLSGNTIYF. DNA for the CDR3: TGTGCCAGCAGTGATGGGCTCTCTGGAAACACCATATATTTT.

The chain links TRBV9 to TRBJ2-7; 7 bases align to TRBD2. The germline V gene has CDR1 SGDLS and CDR2 YYNGEE. V shed 1 base and J 3 bases; nucleotides not matched to a gene: 10. This CDR3 has 16 residues. The CDR3 reads CASSVRPGGRGYEQYF. The CDR3 coding sequence is TGTGCCAGCAGCGTACGACCTGGCGGGAGAGGCTACGAGCAGTACTTC.

V and J are TRBV5-1 and TRBJ2-5; 12 bases fit TRBD2. The CDR3 is made up of 18 amino acids. In germline, CDR1 is SGHRS, CDR2 YFSETQ. Trimming took 2 bases from V and 4 from J; bases not matched to a gene: 12. CDR3 residues: CASSFEASGRGNRETQYF. The CDR3 coding sequence is TGCGCCAGCAGCTTCGAGGCTAGCGGGAGGGGGAATAGAGAGACCCAGTACTTC.

J is TRBJ2-7 and V is TRBV19; D possibly matches TRBD1 or TRBD2 (5 bases each). Germline loops: CDR1 LNHDA, CDR2 SQIVND (reference sequence). The CDR3 has 15 residues. Trimming took 3 bases from V and 2 from J, leaving 14 bases between them. The DNA of the CDR3 is TGTGCCAGTAGTATTCCCGGGACGGAGGCCTACGAGCAGTACTTC. It is translated as CASSIPGTEAYEQYF. Complete variable domain (other parts from reference TRBV19 and TRBJ2-7): DGGITQSPKYLFRKEGQNVTLSCEQNLNHDAMYWYRQDPGQGLRLIYYSQIVNDFQKGDIAEGYSVSREKKESFPLTVTSAQKNPTAFYLCASSIPGTEAYEQYFGPGTRLTVT.

The chain carries TRBV6-5 and TRBJ1-1, with D hard to call. This CDR3 contains 11 residues. Germline values: CDR1 MNHEY, CDR2 SVGAGI. V was trimmed by 6 bases and J by 3 bases, leaving 5 bases between them. CDR3: CASRMDTEAFF. The CDR3 region has the DNA TGTGCCAGCAGAATGGACACTGAAGCTTTCTTT.

This clone was seen once. This chain connects TRBV6-5 to TRBJ2-6, with D tentatively TRBD1 (5 bases). This CDR3 comprises 14 residues. Germline V gene data show CDR1 as MNHEY and CDR2 as SVGAGI. Trimming left V 4 bases short and J 1 base short, with 5 bases between. In nucleotides, the CDR3 is TGTGCCAGCAGTTCAGGGTCTGGGGCCAACGTCCTGACTTTC. Its translation is CASSSGSGANVLTF.

V usage is TRBV4-3 and J usage is TRBJ2-7, with 7 positions matching TRBD1. Germline assignment: CDR1 LGHNA and CDR2 YSLEER. J gave up 0 bases and V 4 bases, and 3 bases lay outside the gene matches. This CDR3 has 14 amino acids. This CDR3 is CASSLDRNSYEQYF. The CDR3 nucleotides are TGCGCCAGCAGCCTGGACAGGAACTCCTACGAGCAGTACTTC.

The chain joins TRBV6-1 to TRBJ2-3; D possibly corresponds to TRBD2 (6 bases). Germline CDR1 and CDR2: MNHNS and SASEGT. The CDR3 is 15 amino acids. The V end lost 2 bases, the J end lost 3 bases, and 12 bases lay between the germline ends. In DNA form, the CDR3 reads TGTGCCAGCAGTGAACGGAGCGGGCGGACAGATACGCAGTATTTT. Translated, it gives CASSERSGRTDTQYF.

The CDR3 region is CASSQGNQPQHF. CDR3 DNA: TGTGCCAGTTCACAGGGAAATCAGCCCCAGCATTTT. V and J are TRBV19 and TRBJ1-5; D possibly corresponds to TRBD1 (6 bases). Germline CDR1 is LNHDA and CDR2 is SQIVND (reference sequence). CDR3 size: 12 residues. The V end lost 8 bases, the J end lost 4 bases, and 9 bases lay between the germline ends.

The V gene is TRBV29-1, the J gene TRBJ2-4; 13 bases are a match to TRBD2. Germline assignment: CDR1 SQVTM and CDR2 ANQGSEA. V trimming: 4 bases; J trimming: 8 bases; junction bases outside the gene matches: 8. The CDR3 sequence is 15 residues long. CDR3 amino acids: CSVAPLAGGQYIQYF. The CDR3 DNA reads TGCAGCGTTGCACCACTAGCGGGAGGGCAGTACATTCAGTACTTC. The full variable domain, in which reference TRBV29-1 and TRBJ2-4 provide the parts outside the CDR3, is SAVISQKPSRDICQRGTSLTIQCQVDSQVTMMFWYRQQPGQSLTLIATANQGSEATYESGFVIDKFPISRPNLTFSTLTVSNMSPEDSSIYLCSVAPLAGGQYIQYFGAGTRLSVL.

This rearrangement joins TRBV27 to TRBJ2-1, with D possibly being TRBD1 (6 bases). The CDR3 runs to 13 residues. The V gene lost 3 bases and the J gene lost 8 bases, with 11 bases spanning the gap. Germline-derived CDR1 and CDR2 are MNHEY and SMNVEV (reference sequence). The CDR3 coding sequence is TGTGCCAGCAGTTTTTCAGGGGCATATGAGCAGTTCTTC. This translates into CASSFSGAYEQFF.

The chain is built from TRBV6-5 and TRBJ2-1; TRBD2 agrees at 7 bases. V shed 6 bases, J shed 0 bases, and the junction held 5 bases outside the gene matches. Germline V gene lookup returns CDR1 MNHEY and CDR2 SVGAGI. The CDR3 runs to 15 residues. Written as DNA, the CDR3 is TGTGCCAGCAGCTTAAGCGGGGCCTCCTACAATGAGCAGTTCTTC. This encodes CASSLSGASYNEQFF.

The V gene is TRBV10-1, the J gene TRBJ1-4; D gene ambiguous. Germline lookup yields CDR1 WNHNN and CDR2 SYGVQD (reference sequence). The V end was cut by 0 bases, the J end by 5 bases, with 10 bases between. The CDR3 sequence is 15 residues long. The CDR3 region is CASSESRNFNEKLFF. CDR3 coding DNA: TGCGCCAGCAGTGAGTCGAGGAACTTCAATGAAAAACTGTTTTTT.

The rearrangement links TRBV27 to TRBJ2-1, with D unresolved. V was trimmed by 2 bases and J by 0 bases, leaving 11 bases between them. This CDR3 has 16 amino acids. Germline V CDR1 and CDR2: MNHEY, SMNVEV (reference sequence). The CDR3 DNA is TGTGCCAGCAGTTTAGCTGCTCTTGACTCCTACAATGAGCAGTTCTTC. Translated: CASSLAALDSYNEQFF.

The genes are TRBV9 and TRBJ2-1; TRBD2 is a possible D gene (6 bases). Germline V lookup: CDR1 SGDLS, CDR2 YYNGEE. V was cut by 3 bases and J by 3 bases, with 13 bases left in between. CDR3 size: 15 residues. The CDR3 DNA reads as TGTGCCAGCAGCGCGCCGGGAGTTATCTACAATGAGCAGTTCTTC. Amino acids: CASSAPGVIYNEQFF.

This chain joins TRBV6-5 and TRBJ2-1; D is possibly TRBD2 (6 bases). Germline CDR1 reads MNHEY; CDR2 reads SVGAGI. The CDR3 runs to 15 residues. V shed 8 bases and J shed 4 bases, with 18 bases lying between them. CDR3: CASRRSWDSYNEQFF. CDR3 bases: TGTGCCAGCCGCCGCTCTTGGGACTCATACAATGAGCAGTTCTTC.

CDR3: CASSPISDNEQFF. In nucleotides, the CDR3 is TGTGCCAGCTCACCAATCAGTGACAATGAGCAGTTCTTC. The chain carries TRBV18 and TRBJ2-1; D gene uncertain. Germline CDR1 reads KGHSH; CDR2 reads LQKENI. V lost 2 bases and J 5 bases, leaving 7 bases between the germline ends. There are 13 residues in the CDR3.

This chain uses TRBV7-2 with TRBJ2-7; D gene uncertain. Germline CDR1 SGHTA, CDR2 FQGNSA. V was trimmed by 5 bases and J by 2 bases, leaving 4 bases between them. The CDR3 is 11 residues long. The CDR3 DNA reads TGTGCCAGCAGCGCCGCCTACGAGCAGTACTTC. It specifies CASSAAYEQYF. The whole variable domain, filled in from reference TRBV7-2 and TRBJ2-7, reads GAGVSQSPSNKVTEKGKDVELRCDPISGHTALYWYRQSLGQGLEFLIYFQGNSAPDKSGLPSDRFSAERTGGSVSTLTIQRTQQEDSAVYLCASSAAYEQYFGPGTRLTVT.

The rearrangement uses TRBV7-2 and TRBJ2-7; 7 bases line up with TRBD2. Germline V gene sequence: CDR1 SGHTA, CDR2 FQGNSA. CDR3 size: 16 residues. V shed 4 bases, J shed 0 bases, and the junction held 9 bases outside the gene matches. CDR3 loop: CASSSTQLASSYEQYF. Here the CDR3 DNA reads TGTGCCAGCAGCTCCACCCAACTAGCGAGCTCCTACGAGCAGTACTTC.

V is TRBV30 and J is TRBJ1-3; a possible D gene is TRBD1 (6 bases). Deletions cut 6 bases from V and 2 bases from J, with 23 bases between. The CDR3 is 17 amino acids. Germline CDR1 reads GTSNPN; CDR2 reads SVGIG (reference sequence). In DNA, the CDR3 is TGTGCCTGCGGAAGAACCCAGTTCAGGGGTCCTGGAAACACCATATATTTT. This encodes CACGRTQFRGPGNTIYF.

Here the CDR3 DNA reads TGTGCCAGTAGTAGTACGACAGCTGGGGCCAACGTCCTGACTTTC. As protein: CASSSTTAGANVLTF. The chain is built from TRBV19 and TRBJ2-6, with D maybe TRBD1 (5 bases). The germline CDR1 and CDR2 sequences are LNHDA and SQIVND (reference sequence). The V gene lost 4 bases and the J gene lost 2 bases, with 9 bases spanning the gap. The CDR3 totals 15 residues.